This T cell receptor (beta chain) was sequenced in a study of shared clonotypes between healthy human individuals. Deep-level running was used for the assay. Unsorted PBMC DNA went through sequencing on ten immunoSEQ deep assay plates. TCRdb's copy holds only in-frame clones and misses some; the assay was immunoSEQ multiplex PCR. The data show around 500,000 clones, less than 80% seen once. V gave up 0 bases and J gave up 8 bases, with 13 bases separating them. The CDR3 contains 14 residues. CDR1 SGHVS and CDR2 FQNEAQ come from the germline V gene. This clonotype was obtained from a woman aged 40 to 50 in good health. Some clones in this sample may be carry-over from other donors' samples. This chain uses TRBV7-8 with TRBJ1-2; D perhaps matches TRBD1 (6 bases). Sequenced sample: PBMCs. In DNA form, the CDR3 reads TGTGCCAGCAGCTTAGCCAGGGACATCAGGGGCTACACCTTC. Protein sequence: CASSLARDIRGYTF.